This T cell receptor (beta chain) originates from a study of T cells after yellow fever vaccination. Study background: Fractions containing few cells were prepared with SMART-Seq v4 Ultra Low Input. Study-wide points: Relatively few clonotypes were ones that appeared in both CD4 and CD8 compartments. Most primary-vaccination clones recurred post-booster (approximately 96% CD4, around 86% CD8).

TCRdb reprocessed the 5' RACE reads via MiXCR and lists one record per CDR3 protein. In the table there are some 560,000 distinct CDR3 sequences, 17% of which are singletons. The germline V gene encodes CDR1 SGHAT and CDR2 FQNNGV. Trimming left V 5 bases short and J 0 bases short, with 11 bases between. There are 15 residues in the CDR3. On this clonotype: Antigen specificity is unknown.

The input for sequencing was PBMCs, taken about 5 days after the first yellow fever vaccination. The clonotype originates from a young man who received the YFV17D yellow fever vaccine. The chain couples TRBV11-2 to TRBJ2-1, with D hard to call. CDR3 nucleotide sequence: TGTGCCAGCAGCCCCCAAGGGTTCTCCTACAATGAGCAGTTCTTC. Translated, it gives CASSPQGFSYNEQFF.